A selection of T cell receptor beta chains follows, all from one sample in a study of blood T cell repertoires in COVID-19. Sequencing used immunoSEQ multiplex PCR; TCRdb keeps in-frame clones, though not all of them. The sample has a few hundred thousand clones; over 80% are singletons. Sequencing input: PBMCs or T cells enriched from blood (not recorded which). Receptor source: a man aged 25-40 years who had recovered from COVID-19. Each CDR3 is given without its conserved first and last residue.

v_call cdr3_aa
TRBV4-1 ASSQARDNQPQH
TRBV3-1/TRBV3-2 ASSQRGGQPQH
TRBV10-3 AISGWAGGSYEQY
TRBV24-1 ATSDRGQGGHGYT
TRBV19 ASSPYSSNSGANVLT
TRBV10-3 AISEVGQGETQY
TRBV2 ASIMIAGVTEQY
TRBV9 ASSPVGGNTEAF
TRBV19 ASSSTVPYEQY
TRBV4-3 ASSQPGQGCEQY
TRBV19 ASSPGQPYEQY
TRBV3-1/TRBV3-2 ASSQDTSNEDWVDNEQF
TRBV19 ASNGKGQGDYEQY
TRBV27 ASSLSSFGGLDQPQH
TRBV7-9 ASSLGGTVQETQY
TRBV29-1 SVEPKREGYTDTQY
TRBV4-1 ASSQDAVGWDNEQF
TRBV19 AERWDRLSGANVLT
TRBV6-2/TRBV6-3 ASSPTYTGELF
TRBV6-5 ASSYSMTGVSYGYT
TRBV13 ASSLVRQGSYGYT
TRBV2 ASSETSGQETQY
TRBV5-4 ASSGTSGGDHNEQF
TRBV6-2/TRBV6-3 ASSLSKSYGYT
TRBV5-1 ASSFDSTYGYT
TRBV12-3/TRBV12-4 ASSGRFNEKLF
TRBV28 ASRTVIGTGTWVPTDTQY
TRBV7-2 ASSRGGGIQETQY
TRBV6-5 ASSYSRGAPGTEAF
TRBV9 ASSVGASGKDNEQF
TRBV18 ASSSGNAEAF
TRBV11-2 ASSLDSGAAKTQY
TRBV14 ASSHHRLAGGGTGELF
TRBV21-1 ASSKVNRGSNQPQH
TRBV27 ASSHTQVYEQY
TRBV6-5 ASSRDNYEQY
TRBV4-3 ASSLGTSGNTGELF
TRBV19 ASKSDYNEQF
TRBV11-3 ASSPPHKGDGYT
TRBV24-1 ATSDKKWTGDTGELF
TRBV30 AWSGDTFNQPQH
TRBV5-1 ASSLDIPRGSSYEQY
TRBV7-2 ASRYPGQMNTEAF
TRBV11-2 ASSLQGLSTEAF
TRBV30 AWNDREAPLH
TRBV6-2/TRBV6-3 ASRLAGGSYEQY
TRBV28 ASSPGGLGNTIY
TRBV27 ASRLAGGSGTQY
TRBV11-3 ASSFEGGLHEQF
TRBV6-2/TRBV6-3 ASSHHRYDQPQH
TRBV6-4 ASREREGSWF
TRBV20-1 SAREDRITF
TRBV5-1 ASSPGTGGTDTQY
TRBV19 ASSILAGGINTGELF